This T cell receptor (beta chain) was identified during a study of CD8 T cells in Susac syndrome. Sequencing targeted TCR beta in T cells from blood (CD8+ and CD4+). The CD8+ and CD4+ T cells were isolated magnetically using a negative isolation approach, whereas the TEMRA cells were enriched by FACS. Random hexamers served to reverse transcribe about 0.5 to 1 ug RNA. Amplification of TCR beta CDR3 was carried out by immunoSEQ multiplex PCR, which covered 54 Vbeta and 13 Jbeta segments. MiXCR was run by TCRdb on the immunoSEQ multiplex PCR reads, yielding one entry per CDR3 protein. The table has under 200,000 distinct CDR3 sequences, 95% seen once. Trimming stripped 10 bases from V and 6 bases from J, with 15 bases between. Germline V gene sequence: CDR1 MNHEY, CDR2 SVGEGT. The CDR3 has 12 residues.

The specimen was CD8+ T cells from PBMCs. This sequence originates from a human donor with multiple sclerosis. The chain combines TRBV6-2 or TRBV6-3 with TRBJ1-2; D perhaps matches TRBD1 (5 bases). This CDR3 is CAIQQAPDGYTF. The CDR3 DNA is TGTGCCATCCAACAGGCCCCGGATGGCTACACCTTC.